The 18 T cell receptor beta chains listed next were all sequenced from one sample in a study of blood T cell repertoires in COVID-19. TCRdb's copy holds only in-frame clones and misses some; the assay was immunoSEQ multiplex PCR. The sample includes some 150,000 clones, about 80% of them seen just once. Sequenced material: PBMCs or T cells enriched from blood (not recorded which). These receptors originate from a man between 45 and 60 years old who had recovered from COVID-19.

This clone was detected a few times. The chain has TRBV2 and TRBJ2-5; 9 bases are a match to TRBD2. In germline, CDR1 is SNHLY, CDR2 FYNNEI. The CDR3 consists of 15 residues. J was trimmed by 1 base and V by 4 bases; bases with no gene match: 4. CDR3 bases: TGTGCCAGCAGTGTAGCAGCGGGGGGCCAAGAGACCCAGTACTTC. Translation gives CASSVAAGGQETQYF.

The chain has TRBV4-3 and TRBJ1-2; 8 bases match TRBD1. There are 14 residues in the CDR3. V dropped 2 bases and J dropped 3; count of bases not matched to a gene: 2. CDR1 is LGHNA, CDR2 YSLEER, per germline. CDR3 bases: TGCGCCAGCAGCCAACAGGGGGCGGACTATGGCTACACCTTC. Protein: CASSQQGADYGYTF.

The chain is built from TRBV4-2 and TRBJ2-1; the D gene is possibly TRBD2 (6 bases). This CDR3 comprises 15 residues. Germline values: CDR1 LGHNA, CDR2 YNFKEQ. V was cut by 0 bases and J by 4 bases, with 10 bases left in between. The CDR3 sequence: CASSQDNAGYNEQFF. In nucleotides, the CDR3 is TGTGCCAGCAGCCAAGATAACGCGGGATACAATGAGCAGTTCTTC.

The CDR3 region is CASSLGGKSSYEQYF. CDR3 bases: TGTGCCAGCAGCTTGGGAGGGAAAAGCTCCTACGAGCAGTACTTC. The rearrangement links TRBV5-6 to TRBJ2-7; D might be TRBD2 (5 bases). Trimming stripped 0 bases from V and 0 bases from J, with 10 bases between. The CDR3 has 15 amino acids. The germline CDR1 and CDR2 sequences are SGHDT and YYEEEE.

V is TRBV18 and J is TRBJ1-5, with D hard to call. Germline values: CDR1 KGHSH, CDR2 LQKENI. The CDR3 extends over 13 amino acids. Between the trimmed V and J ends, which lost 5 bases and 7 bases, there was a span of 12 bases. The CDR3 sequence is CASSRREEQPQHF. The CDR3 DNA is TGTGCCAGCTCAAGAAGGGAGGAACAGCCCCAGCATTTT.

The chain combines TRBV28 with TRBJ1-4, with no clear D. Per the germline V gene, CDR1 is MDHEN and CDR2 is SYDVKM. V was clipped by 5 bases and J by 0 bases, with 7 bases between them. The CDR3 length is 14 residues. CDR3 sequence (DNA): TGTGCCAGCAGTACCGGAGCAACTAATGAAAAACTGTTTTTT. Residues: CASSTGATNEKLFF.

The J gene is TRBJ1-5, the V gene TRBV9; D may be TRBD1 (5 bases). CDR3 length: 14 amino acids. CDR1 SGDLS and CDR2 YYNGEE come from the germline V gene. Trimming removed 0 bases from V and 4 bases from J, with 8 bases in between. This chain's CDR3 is CASSVGAGNQPQHF. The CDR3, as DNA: TGTGCCAGCAGCGTAGGGGCAGGGAATCAGCCCCAGCATTTT.

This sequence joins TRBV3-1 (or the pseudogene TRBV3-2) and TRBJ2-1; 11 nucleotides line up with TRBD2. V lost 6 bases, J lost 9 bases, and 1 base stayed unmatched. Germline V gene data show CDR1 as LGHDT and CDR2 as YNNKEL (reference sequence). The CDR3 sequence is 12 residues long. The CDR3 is CASSLAGGEQFF. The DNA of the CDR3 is TGTGCCAGCAGTCTAGCGGGGGGTGAGCAGTTCTTC.

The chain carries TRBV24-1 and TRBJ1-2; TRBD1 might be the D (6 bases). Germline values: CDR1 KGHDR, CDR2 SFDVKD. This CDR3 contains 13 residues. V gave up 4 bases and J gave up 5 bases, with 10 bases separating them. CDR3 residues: CATSERQGYGYTF. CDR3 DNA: TGTGCCACCAGTGAACGGCAGGGGTATGGCTACACCTTC.

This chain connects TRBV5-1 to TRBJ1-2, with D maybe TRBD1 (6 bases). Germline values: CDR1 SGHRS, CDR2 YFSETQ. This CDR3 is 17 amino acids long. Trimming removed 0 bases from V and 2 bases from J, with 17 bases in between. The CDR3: CASSLGLQGGGNYGYTF. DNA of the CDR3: TGCGCCAGCAGCTTGGGGTTACAGGGTGGAGGCAACTATGGCTACACCTTC.

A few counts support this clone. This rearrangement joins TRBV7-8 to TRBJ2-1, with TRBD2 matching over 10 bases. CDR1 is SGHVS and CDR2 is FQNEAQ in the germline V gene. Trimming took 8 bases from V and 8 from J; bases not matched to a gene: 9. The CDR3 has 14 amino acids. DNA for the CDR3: TGTGCCAGCGGTATCAGCGGGGGGGCCTATGAGCAGTTCTTC. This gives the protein CASGISGGAYEQFF.

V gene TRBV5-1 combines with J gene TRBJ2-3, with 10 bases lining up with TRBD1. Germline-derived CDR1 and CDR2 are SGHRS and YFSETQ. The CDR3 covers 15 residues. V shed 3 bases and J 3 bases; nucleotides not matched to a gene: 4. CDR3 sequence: CASSSGTGVTDTQYF. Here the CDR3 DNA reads TGCGCCAGCAGCTCCGGGACAGGGGTGACAGATACGCAGTATTTT.

The CDR3, as DNA: TGCGCCAGCAGCGGGACAGGAAATGGCTACACCTTC. This gives the protein CASSGTGNGYTF. The chain joins TRBV5-1 to TRBJ1-2; 8 nucleotides agree with TRBD1. CDR1 and CDR2 from the germline V gene are SGHRS and YFSETQ. With 4 bases clipped from V and 6 bases from J, the junction kept 2 bases outside the gene matches. The CDR3 is 12 residues long.

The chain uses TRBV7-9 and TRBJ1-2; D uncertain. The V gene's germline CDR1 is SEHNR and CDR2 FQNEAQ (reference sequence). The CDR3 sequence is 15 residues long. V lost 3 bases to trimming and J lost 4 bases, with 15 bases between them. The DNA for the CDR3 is TGTGCCAGCAGCTTGGGAGTCGCAGGCTCCTATGGCTACACCTTC. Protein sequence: CASSLGVAGSYGYTF. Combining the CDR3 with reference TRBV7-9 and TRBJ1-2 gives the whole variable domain DTGVSQNPRHKITKRGQNVTFRCDPISEHNRLYWYRQTLGQGPEFLTYFQNEAQLEKSRLLSDRFSAERPKGSFSTLEIQRTEQGDSAMYLCASSLGVAGSYGYTFGSGTRLTVV.

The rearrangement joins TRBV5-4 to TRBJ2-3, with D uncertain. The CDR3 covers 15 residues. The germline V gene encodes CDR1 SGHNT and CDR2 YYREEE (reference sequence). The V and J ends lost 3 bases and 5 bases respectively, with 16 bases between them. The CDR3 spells CASSSSALFGDTQYF. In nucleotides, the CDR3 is TGTGCCAGCAGCTCTAGTGCCCTTTTTGGAGATACGCAGTATTTT.

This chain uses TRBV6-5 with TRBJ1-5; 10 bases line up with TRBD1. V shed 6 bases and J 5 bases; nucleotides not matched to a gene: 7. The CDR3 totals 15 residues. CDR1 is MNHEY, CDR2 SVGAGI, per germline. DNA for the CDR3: TGTGCCAGCAGAACCGGGACAGGGGCCCATCAGCCCCAGCATTTT. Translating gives CASRTGTGAHQPQHF.

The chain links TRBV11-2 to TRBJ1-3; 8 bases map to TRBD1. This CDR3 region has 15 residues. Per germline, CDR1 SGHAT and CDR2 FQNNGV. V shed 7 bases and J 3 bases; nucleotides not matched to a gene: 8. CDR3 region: CASTDRGGVGNTIYF. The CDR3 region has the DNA TGTGCCAGCACTGACAGGGGAGGGGTTGGAAACACCATATATTTT.

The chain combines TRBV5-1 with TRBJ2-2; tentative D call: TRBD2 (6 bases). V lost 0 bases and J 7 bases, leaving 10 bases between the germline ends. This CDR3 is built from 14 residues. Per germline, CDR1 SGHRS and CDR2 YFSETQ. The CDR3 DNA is TGCGCCAGCAGCTTGGCCGAGGGAGGCGGGGAGCTGTTTTTT. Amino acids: CASSLAEGGGELFF.